These 12 T cell receptor beta chains originate from one sample sequenced in a study of blood T cell repertoires in COVID-19. Libraries were prepared by immunoSEQ multiplex PCR; TCRdb keeps only in-frame clonotypes and omits some of them. The sample includes around 190,000 clones, about nine tenths of them seen just once. The sequenced sample was PBMCs or T cells enriched from blood (not recorded which). The receptors were gathered from a man aged 18 to 35 with acute COVID-19.

The V call is TRBV4-2, the J call TRBJ2-1, with 9 bases that match TRBD2. Germline CDR1 and CDR2: LGHNA and YNFKEQ. The V gene end was trimmed by 0 bases and the J gene end by 2 bases; junction bases not matched to a gene: 2. This CDR3 has 16 residues. The CDR3 sequence is CASSQDSSGTYNEQFF. DNA for the CDR3: TGTGCCAGCAGCCAAGATTCTAGCGGGACCTACAATGAGCAGTTCTTC.

The rearrangement joins TRBV30 to TRBJ2-7; D may be TRBD1 (5 bases). The CDR3 totals 14 residues. V was pared by 7 bases and J by 2 bases, with 18 bases between. Looked up from germline, CDR1 is GTSNPN and CDR2 is SVGIG (reference sequence). The CDR3 DNA sequence: TGTGCCTCCTCTCGGCAGGGCGAGACCTACGAGCAGTACTTC. Its protein is CASSRQGETYEQYF.

This chain links TRBV24-1 with TRBJ1-4; TRBD1 matches 7 bases. Germline V gene data show CDR1 as KGHDR and CDR2 as SFDVKD. V was clipped by 6 bases and J by 5 bases; unmatched bases: 8. The CDR3 sequence is 15 residues long. Here the CDR3 reads CATSPTGEGNEKLFF. The CDR3, as DNA: TGTGCCACCAGTCCCACAGGGGAAGGAAATGAAAAACTGTTTTTT.

V gene TRBV27 combines with J gene TRBJ2-7; no firm D call. The germline gives CDR1 MNHEY, CDR2 SMNVEV (reference sequence). The germline V and J ends were trimmed by 3 bases and 2 bases, with 11 bases remaining between them. The CDR3 sequence is 14 residues long. The CDR3, as DNA: TGTGCCAGCAGTTTGTGGGCAGGCACCTACGAGCAGTACTTC. Amino acids: CASSLWAGTYEQYF.

This chain connects TRBV28 to TRBJ2-3; TRBD2 agrees at 8 bases. Germline-derived CDR1 and CDR2 are MDHEN and SYDVKM. The ends lost 6 bases at V and 0 bases at J; junction bases unmatched: 8. This CDR3 spans 16 amino acids. The CDR3 reads CASSTLAEVSTDTQYF. Written as DNA, the CDR3 is TGTGCCAGCAGCACACTAGCGGAGGTTAGCACAGATACGCAGTATTTT.

This clone was seen at least ten times. The CDR3 reads CASSFNQGQGGNYGYTF. The CDR3 coding sequence is TGTGCCAGCAGCTTCAATCAAGGACAGGGAGGTAACTATGGCTACACCTTC. V and J are TRBV7-9 and TRBJ1-2; TRBD1 matches 8 bases. V was pared by 3 bases and J by 1 base, with 10 bases of the junction left unmatched. The CDR3 covers 17 residues. In germline, CDR1 is SEHNR, CDR2 FQNEAQ (reference sequence).

The gene calls are TRBV10-1 and TRBJ2-2, with D possibly being TRBD1 (5 bases). V was pared by 4 bases and J by 3 bases, with 12 bases between. The CDR3 is 15 amino acids. Germline loops: CDR1 WNHNN, CDR2 SYGVQD (reference sequence). The CDR3 nucleotides are TGCGCCAGCAGTGCTGGGATCAGGGACACCGGGGAGCTGTTTTTT. Encoded protein: CASSAGIRDTGELFF.

This clone occurred once. V and J are TRBV28 and TRBJ2-3, with TRBD1 as a possible D gene (5 bases). This CDR3 has 13 residues. CDR1 is MDHEN and CDR2 is SYDVKM in the germline V gene. With 4 bases removed from V and 6 bases from J, the gap between germline ends came to 11 bases. CDR3 sequence reads: CASSSSRVDTQYF. The CDR3 DNA follows: TGTGCCAGCAGTTCAAGCAGGGTGGATACGCAGTATTTT.

The chain has TRBV15 and TRBJ2-7, with 8 bases matching TRBD2. V was pared by 6 bases and J by 5 bases, with 6 bases of the junction left unmatched. This CDR3 is built from 13 residues. The germline V gene encodes CDR1 LNHNV and CDR2 YYDKDF (reference sequence). CDR3 in amino acids: CATSGGLVNEQYF. In DNA, the CDR3 is TGTGCCACCAGTGGGGGACTAGTCAACGAGCAGTACTTC. The entire variable domain, with the rest obtained from reference TRBV15 and TRBJ2-7, is as follows: DAMVIQNPRYQVTQFGKPVTLSCSQTLNHNVMYWYQQKSSQAPKLLFHYYDKDFNNEADTPDNFQSRRPNTSFCFLDIRSPGLGDTAMYLCATSGGLVNEQYFGPGTRLTVT.

This clone has a handful of counts. The rearrangement links TRBV11-3 to TRBJ2-7; perhaps TRBD2 as D (5 bases). Trimming removed 7 bases from V and 4 bases from J, with 23 bases in between. The CDR3 length is 16 residues. The germline gives CDR1 SGHNT, CDR2 YENEEA. CDR3 residues: CASTLTPSGQGYEQYF. The DNA for the CDR3 is TGTGCCAGCACCCTCACCCCCAGCGGCCAAGGGTACGAGCAGTACTTC.

On this clone: The same CDR3 also results from other DNA sequences found in this sample. This chain links TRBV2 with TRBJ1-1, with D unresolved. CDR1 SNHLY and CDR2 FYNNEI come from the germline V gene. This CDR3 is built from 11 residues. V was clipped by 3 bases and J by 5 bases, with 4 bases between them. CDR3 nucleotides: TGTGCCAGCAGTGAGAGGACTGAAGCTTTCTTT. This translates into CASSERTEAFF.

This chain links TRBV28 with TRBJ2-7, with 10 positions matching TRBD2. The length of the CDR3 is 15 residues. Germline V gene lookup returns CDR1 MDHEN and CDR2 SYDVKM. J lost 7 bases, V lost 2 bases, and 8 bases had no gene match. CDR3 nucleotides: TGTGCCAGCAGTTTAGGGTCTAGCGGGAGTGAAGAGCAGTACTTC. Amino acids: CASSLGSSGSEEQYF.